This TCR beta chain is from a study of T-cell reconstitution after alpha-beta-depleted transplantation in children. Preparation of the TCRbeta library used unique molecular identifiers. Using its own MiXCR run on the PCR reads, TCRdb lists one record per CDR3 protein. This table holds around 600,000 distinct CDR3 sequences, more than 20% found once. Trimming at V came to 2 bases and at J to 5 bases, leaving 5 bases not matched to a gene. CDR1 is MNHEY and CDR2 is SVGAGI in the germline V gene. The CDR3 is made up of 16 amino acids. The source was PBMCs, mostly from graft donor cells, collected 360 days after TCRalphabeta/CD19-depleted stem cell transplant. The V and J genes are TRBV6-5 and TRBJ2-3, with TRBD2 matching over 12 bases. The TCR was taken from a boy in the first two years of life who had a stem cell transplant for acute myeloid leukemia, so the T cells may come from the graft donor. This CDR3 is CASSYGLAGGEDTQYF. As DNA, the CDR3 is TGTGCCAGCAGTTACGGTCTAGCGGGGGGGGAAGATACGCAGTATTTT.